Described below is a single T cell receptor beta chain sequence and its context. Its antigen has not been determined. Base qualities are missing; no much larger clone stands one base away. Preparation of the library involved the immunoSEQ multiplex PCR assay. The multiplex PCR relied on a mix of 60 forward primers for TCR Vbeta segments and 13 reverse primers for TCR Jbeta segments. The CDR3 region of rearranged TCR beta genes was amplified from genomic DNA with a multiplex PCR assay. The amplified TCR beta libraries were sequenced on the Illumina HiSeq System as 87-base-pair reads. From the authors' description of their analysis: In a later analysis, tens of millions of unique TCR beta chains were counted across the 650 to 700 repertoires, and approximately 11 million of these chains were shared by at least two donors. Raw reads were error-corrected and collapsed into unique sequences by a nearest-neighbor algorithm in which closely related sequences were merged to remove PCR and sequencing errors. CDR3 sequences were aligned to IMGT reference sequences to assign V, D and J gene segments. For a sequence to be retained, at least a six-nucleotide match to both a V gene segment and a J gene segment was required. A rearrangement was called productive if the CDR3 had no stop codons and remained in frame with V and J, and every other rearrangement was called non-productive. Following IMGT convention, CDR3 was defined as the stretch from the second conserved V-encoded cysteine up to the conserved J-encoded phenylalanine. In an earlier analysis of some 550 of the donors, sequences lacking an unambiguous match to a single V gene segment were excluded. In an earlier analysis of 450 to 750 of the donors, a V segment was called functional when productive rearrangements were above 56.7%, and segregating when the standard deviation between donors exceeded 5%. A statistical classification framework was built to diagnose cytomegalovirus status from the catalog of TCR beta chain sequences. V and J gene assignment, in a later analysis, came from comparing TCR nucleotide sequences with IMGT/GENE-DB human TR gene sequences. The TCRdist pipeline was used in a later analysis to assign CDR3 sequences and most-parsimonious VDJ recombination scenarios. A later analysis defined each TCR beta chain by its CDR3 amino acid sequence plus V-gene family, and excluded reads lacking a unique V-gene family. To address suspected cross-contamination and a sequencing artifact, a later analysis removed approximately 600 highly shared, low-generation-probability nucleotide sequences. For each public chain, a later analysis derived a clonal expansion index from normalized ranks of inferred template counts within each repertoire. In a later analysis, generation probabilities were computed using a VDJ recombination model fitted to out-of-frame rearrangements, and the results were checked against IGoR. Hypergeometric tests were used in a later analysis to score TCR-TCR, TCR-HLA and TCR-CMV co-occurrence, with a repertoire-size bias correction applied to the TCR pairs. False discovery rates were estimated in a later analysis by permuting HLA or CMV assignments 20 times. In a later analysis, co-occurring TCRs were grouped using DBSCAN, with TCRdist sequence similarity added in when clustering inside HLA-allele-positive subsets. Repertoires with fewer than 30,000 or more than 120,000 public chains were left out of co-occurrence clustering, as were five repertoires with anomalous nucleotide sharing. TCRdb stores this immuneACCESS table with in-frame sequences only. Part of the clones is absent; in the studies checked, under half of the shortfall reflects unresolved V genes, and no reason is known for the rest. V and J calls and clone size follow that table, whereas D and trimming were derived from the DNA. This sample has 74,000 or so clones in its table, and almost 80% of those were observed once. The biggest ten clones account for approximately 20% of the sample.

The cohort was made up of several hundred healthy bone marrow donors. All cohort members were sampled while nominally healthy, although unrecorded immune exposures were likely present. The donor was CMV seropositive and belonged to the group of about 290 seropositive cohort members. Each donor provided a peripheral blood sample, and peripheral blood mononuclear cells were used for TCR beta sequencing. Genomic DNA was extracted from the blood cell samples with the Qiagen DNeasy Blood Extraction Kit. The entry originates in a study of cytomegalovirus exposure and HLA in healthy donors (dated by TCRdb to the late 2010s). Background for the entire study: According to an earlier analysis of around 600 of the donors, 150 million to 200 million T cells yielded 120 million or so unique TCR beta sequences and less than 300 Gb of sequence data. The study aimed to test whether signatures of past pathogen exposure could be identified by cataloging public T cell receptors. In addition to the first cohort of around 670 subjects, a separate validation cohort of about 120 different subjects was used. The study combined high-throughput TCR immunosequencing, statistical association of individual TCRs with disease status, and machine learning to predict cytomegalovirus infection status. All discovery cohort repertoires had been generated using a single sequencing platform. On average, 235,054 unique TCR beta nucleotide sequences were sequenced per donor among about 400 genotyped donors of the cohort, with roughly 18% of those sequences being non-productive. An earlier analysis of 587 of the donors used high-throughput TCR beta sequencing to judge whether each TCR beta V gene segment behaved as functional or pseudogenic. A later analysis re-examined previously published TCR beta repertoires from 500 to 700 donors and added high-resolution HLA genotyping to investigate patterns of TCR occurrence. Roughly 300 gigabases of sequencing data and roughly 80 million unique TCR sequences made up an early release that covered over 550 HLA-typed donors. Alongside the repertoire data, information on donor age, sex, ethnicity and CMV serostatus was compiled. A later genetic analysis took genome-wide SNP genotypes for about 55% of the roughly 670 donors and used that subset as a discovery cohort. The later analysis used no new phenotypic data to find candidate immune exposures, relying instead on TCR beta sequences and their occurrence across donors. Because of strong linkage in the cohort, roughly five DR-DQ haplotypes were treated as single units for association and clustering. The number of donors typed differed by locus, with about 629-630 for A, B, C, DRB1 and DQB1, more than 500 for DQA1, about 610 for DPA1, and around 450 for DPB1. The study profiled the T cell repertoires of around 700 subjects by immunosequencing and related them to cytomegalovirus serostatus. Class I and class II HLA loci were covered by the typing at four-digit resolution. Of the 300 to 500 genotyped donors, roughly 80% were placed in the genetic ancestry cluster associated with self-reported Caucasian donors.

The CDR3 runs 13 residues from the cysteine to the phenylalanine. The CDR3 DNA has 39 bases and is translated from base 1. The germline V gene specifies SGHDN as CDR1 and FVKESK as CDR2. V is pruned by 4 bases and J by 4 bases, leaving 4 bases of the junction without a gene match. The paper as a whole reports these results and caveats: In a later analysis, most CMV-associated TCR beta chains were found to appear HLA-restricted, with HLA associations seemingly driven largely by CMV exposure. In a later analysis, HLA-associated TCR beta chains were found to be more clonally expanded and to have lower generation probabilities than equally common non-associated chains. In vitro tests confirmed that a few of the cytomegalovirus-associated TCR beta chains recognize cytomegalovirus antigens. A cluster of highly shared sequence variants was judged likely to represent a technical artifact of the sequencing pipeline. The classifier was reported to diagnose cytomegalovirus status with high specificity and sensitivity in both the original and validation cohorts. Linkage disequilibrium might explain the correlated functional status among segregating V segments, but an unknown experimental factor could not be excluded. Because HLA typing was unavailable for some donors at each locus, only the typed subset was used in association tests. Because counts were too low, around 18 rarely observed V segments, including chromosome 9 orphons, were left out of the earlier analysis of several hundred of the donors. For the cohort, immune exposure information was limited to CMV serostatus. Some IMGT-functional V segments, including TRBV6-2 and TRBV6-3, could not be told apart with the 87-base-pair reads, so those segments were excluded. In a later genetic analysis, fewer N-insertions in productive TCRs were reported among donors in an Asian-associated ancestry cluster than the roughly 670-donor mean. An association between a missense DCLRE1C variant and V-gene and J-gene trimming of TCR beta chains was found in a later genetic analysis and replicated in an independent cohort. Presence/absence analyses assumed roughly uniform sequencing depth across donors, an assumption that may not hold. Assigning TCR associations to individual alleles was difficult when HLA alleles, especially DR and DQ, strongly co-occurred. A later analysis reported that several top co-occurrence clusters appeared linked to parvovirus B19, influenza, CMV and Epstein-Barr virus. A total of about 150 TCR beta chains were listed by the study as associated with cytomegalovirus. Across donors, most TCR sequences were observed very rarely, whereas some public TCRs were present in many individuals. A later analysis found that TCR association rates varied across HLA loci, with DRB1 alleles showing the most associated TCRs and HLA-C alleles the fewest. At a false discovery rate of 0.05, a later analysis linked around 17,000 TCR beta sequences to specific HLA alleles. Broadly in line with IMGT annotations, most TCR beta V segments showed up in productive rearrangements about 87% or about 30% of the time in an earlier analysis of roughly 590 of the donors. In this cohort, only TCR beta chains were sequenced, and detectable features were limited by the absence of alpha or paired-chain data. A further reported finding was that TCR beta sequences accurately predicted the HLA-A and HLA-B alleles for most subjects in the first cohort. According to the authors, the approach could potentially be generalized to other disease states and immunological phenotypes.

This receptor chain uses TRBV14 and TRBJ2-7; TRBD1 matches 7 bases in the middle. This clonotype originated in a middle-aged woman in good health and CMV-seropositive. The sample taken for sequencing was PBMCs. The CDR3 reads CASSRGQVYEQYF. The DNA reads TGTGCCAGCAGCCGCGGACAGGTTTACGAGCAGTACTTC.